This T cell receptor (beta chain) comes out of a study of CD8+ T cells in alopecia areata. Study results and caveats: Persistence of many expanded lesional clones was seen in scalp and blood during tofacitinib. Given one nonresponder, whether baseline CD8+ expansion relates to response remains uncertain. Scalp samples also yield sequences from resident alphabeta T cells of normal skin.

The treatment is: oral pan-JAK inhibitor, 5-10 mg twice daily. Isolation of CD4+ and CD8+ T cells from PBMCs was achieved by sorting. Turning to this clone: Its antigen remains unknown.

The CDR3 extends over 14 amino acids. The germline V and J ends were trimmed by 3 bases and 8 bases, with 19 bases remaining between them. Looked up from germline, CDR1 is SQVTM and CDR2 is ANQGSEA. Following RNA extraction, reverse transcription yielded cDNA that acted as the sequencing template. Clones were sequenced by immunoSEQ multiplex PCR, and TCRdb holds only the in-frame ones, with some missing. This table has more than 95,000 clones, roughly 63% appearing once. The specimen was CD8+ T cells sorted from blood, collected at week 4, from a patient treated with tofacitinib. The V and J genes are TRBV29-1 and TRBJ1-2, with a tentative D call TRBD1 (6 bases). This TCR came from a human donor with alopecia areata. The CDR3 region is CSVDESTGTTGYTF. Here the CDR3 DNA reads TGCAGCGTTGACGAATCCACCGGGACAACAGGCTACACCTTC.